The TCR beta chain described here comes from a study of cytomegalovirus exposure and HLA in healthy donors. Repertoires were generated with immunoSEQ multiplex PCR, while TCRdb's copy carries only in-frame clones and drops some. The sample carries approximately 53,000 clones, almost 95% recorded once. With 10 bases clipped from V and 1 base from J, the junction kept 4 bases outside the gene matches. Germline V gene sequence: CDR1 SNHLY, CDR2 FYNNEI. The CDR3 extends over 14 amino acids. For this clone: What it binds is not known.

Study outcomes and limitations: Whilst most TCR sequences proved rare, a subset of public TCRs occurred across many donors. In vitro data verified a few CMV-associated chains as specific for CMV antigens. In the 130 or so validation repertoires, a later analysis found that first-cohort TCR clusters tended to co-occur.

This receptor was identified in a man between 18 and 29 years old in good health and CMV-seronegative. The rearrangement joins TRBV2 to TRBJ2-6, with 7 bases aligning to TRBD1. Sequenced sample: PBMCs. CDR3 region: CAKSTGSGANVLTF. The CDR3 DNA reads TGTGCCAAATCGACAGGGTCTGGGGCCAACGTCCTGACTTTC.